These 18 T cell receptor beta chains originate from one sample sequenced in a study of T cell responses to AZD1222 COVID-19 vaccine. The protocol was immunoSEQ multiplex PCR, while the TCRdb copy is restricted to in-frame clones and leaves out a portion. In the table there are roughly 100,000 clones, 85% to 90% of which are singletons. The starting material was peripheral blood, obtained on day 0 of AZD1222 vaccination. These receptors all stem from an adult in good health.

This rearrangement joins TRBV27 to TRBJ1-5; D is perhaps TRBD1 (6 bases). This CDR3 is built from 15 residues. The V gene lost 2 bases and the J gene lost 2 bases, with 10 bases spanning the gap. From germline, CDR1 is MNHEY and CDR2 SMNVEV (reference sequence). The CDR3 here is CASSLVSGGNQPQHF. The DNA for the CDR3 is TGTGCCAGCAGTTTAGTTTCAGGGGGCAATCAGCCCCAGCATTTT.

The V call is TRBV29-1, the J call TRBJ1-1; 8 bases match TRBD1. Losses at the gene ends were 7 bases for V and 5 bases for J; bases not matched to a gene: 6. The germline V gene encodes CDR1 SQVTM and CDR2 ANQGSEA. This CDR3 is 12 amino acids long. CDR3 sequence (DNA): TGCAGCGGTGGACAGGGAGAAACTGAAGCTTTCTTT. Translated: CSGGQGETEAFF.

This clone was detected once. The gene calls are TRBV6-2 or TRBV6-3 and TRBJ1-1, with unresolved D. The CDR3 contains 13 residues. Trimming left V 6 bases short and J 1 base short, with 9 bases between. Germline V gives CDR1 MNHEY, CDR2 SVGEGT. The CDR3 coding sequence is TGTGCCAGCAGCTTAATACCGAACACTGAAGCTTTCTTT. It translates to CASSLIPNTEAFF.

The rearrangement joins TRBV5-6 to TRBJ2-7, with TRBD1 matching over 7 bases. The V gene end was trimmed by 2 bases and the J gene end by 2 bases; junction bases not matched to a gene: 7. The CDR3 is made up of 15 amino acids. Per the germline V gene, CDR1 is SGHDT and CDR2 is YYEEEE. The DNA of the CDR3 is TGTGCCAGCAGCTTTAGCCCGGGACAGCCCTACGAGCAGTACTTC. This gives the protein CASSFSPGQPYEQYF.

The rearrangement joins TRBV2 to TRBJ2-7; 12 nucleotides line up with TRBD2. In germline, CDR1 is SNHLY, CDR2 FYNNEI. The CDR3 extends over 13 amino acids. The J segment lost 3 bases and the V segment lost 8 bases, leaving 2 bases of the junction unmatched. CDR3 bases: TGTGCCAGCCGACTAGCGGGGGTCTACGAGCAGTACTTC. This gives the protein CASRLAGVYEQYF.

The gene calls are TRBV9 and TRBJ2-5; 9 nucleotides match TRBD1. V shed 3 bases and J 4 bases; nucleotides not matched to a gene: 7. Germline V gene data show CDR1 as SGDLS and CDR2 as YYNGEE. The CDR3 extends over 15 amino acids. The CDR3 DNA is TGTGCCAGCAGCGCCACAGGGGGCGCGGGAGAGACCCAGTACTTC. Translation: CASSATGGAGETQYF.

V and J are TRBV7-2 and TRBJ2-3; D gene unclear. This CDR3 is built from 17 residues. V lost 3 bases and J lost 4, with 20 bases in between. In germline, CDR1 is SGHTA, CDR2 FQGNSA. In DNA, the CDR3 is TGTGCCAGCAGCTTGTGGTCTCCGGATTCGCGTCCAGATACGCAGTATTTT. This encodes CASSLWSPDSRPDTQYF.

V is TRBV4-2 and J is TRBJ2-2; TRBD1 matches at 7 bases. The germline gives CDR1 LGHNA, CDR2 YNFKEQ. There are 15 residues in the CDR3. The ends lost 4 bases at V and 6 bases at J; junction bases unmatched: 8. CDR3 coding DNA: TGTGCCAGCAGCCGCACAAACAGGGGATCCGGGGAGCTGTTTTTT. It translates to CASSRTNRGSGELFF.

This chain joins TRBV9 and TRBJ2-3, with a tentative D call TRBD1 (6 bases). The CDR3 spans 15 residues. Germline V gives CDR1 SGDLS, CDR2 YYNGEE. V lost 4 bases to trimming and J lost 6 bases, with 18 bases between them. CDR3 nucleotides: TGTGCCAGCAGCCCCCGGGCCCTACAGGGCGATACGCAGTATTTT. Translating gives CASSPRALQGDTQYF.

The chain links TRBV10-2 to TRBJ2-2; TRBD1 is a possible D gene (5 bases). This CDR3 spans 12 amino acids. CDR1 WSHSY and CDR2 SAAADI come from the germline V gene. V was shortened by 3 bases and J by 6 bases, with 5 bases between the two germline ends. The CDR3 loop reads CASSEGAGELFF. As DNA, the CDR3 is TGCGCCAGCAGTGAAGGGGCCGGGGAGCTGTTTTTT.

The V and J genes are TRBV20-1 and TRBJ2-1; 11 nucleotides line up with TRBD2. Trimming at V came to 3 bases and at J to 3 bases, leaving 10 bases not matched to a gene. The CDR3 is 17 amino acids. The V gene's germline CDR1 is DFQATT and CDR2 SNEGSKA (reference sequence). In nucleotides, the CDR3 is TGCAGTGCTAGTTCGGCATTGACTAGCGGGATCTACAATGAGCAGTTCTTC. Its translation: CSASSALTSGIYNEQFF.

The chain employs TRBV4-1 and TRBJ1-2; weak D call: TRBD1 (5 bases). V dropped 2 bases and J dropped 4 bases, with 17 bases sitting between them. The CDR3 length is 16 residues. Germline assignment: CDR1 MGHRA and CDR2 YSYEKL. The CDR3 bases are TGCGCCAGCAGCCAACTCGACATGGGACTTAGCTATGGCTACACCTTC. It yields the protein CASSQLDMGLSYGYTF.

The chain employs TRBV10-1 and TRBJ2-1, with 7 bases identical to TRBD2. Trimming removed 10 bases from V and 7 bases from J; junction bases left unmatched: 13. Germline values: CDR1 WNHNN, CDR2 SYGVQD (reference sequence). CDR3 length: 14 amino acids. The CDR3 protein is CATAAGDGGNEQFF. In DNA form, the CDR3 reads TGCGCCACGGCGGCGGGGGATGGGGGGAATGAGCAGTTCTTC.

The chain combines TRBV5-1 with TRBJ2-7, with no clear D. From germline, CDR1 is SGHRS and CDR2 YFSETQ. V was trimmed by 3 bases and J by 2 bases, leaving 12 bases between them. The CDR3 is made up of 14 amino acids. DNA for the CDR3: TGCGCCAGCAGCTCCTCCGACAAGACCTACGAGCAGTACTTC. Protein sequence: CASSSSDKTYEQYF.

The CDR3 DNA reads as TGTGCCAGCAGTACTACCGGACAGTATCTTGGGGCAGATACGCAGTATTTT. Residues: CASSTTGQYLGADTQYF. V usage is TRBV28 and J usage is TRBJ2-3; maybe TRBD1 (6 bases). Germline V gene data show CDR1 as MDHEN and CDR2 as SYDVKM. CDR3 length: 17 residues. Trimming left V 5 bases short and J 4 bases short, with 22 bases between.

CDR3 bases: TGTGCCAGCAGCCAAGTCAACAAGCCCTACGAGCAGTACTTC. Protein sequence: CASSQVNKPYEQYF. The rearrangement joins TRBV3-1 (or the pseudogene TRBV3-2) to TRBJ2-7; D remains ambiguous. Germline V CDR1 and CDR2: LGHDT, YNNKEL (reference sequence). Deletions cut 1 base from V and 2 bases from J, with 9 bases between. This CDR3 region has 14 residues.

This clone was found once. The CDR3 DNA follows: TGCAGCGTGGGTGCAGGGGACACTGAAGCTTTCTTT. Amino acids: CSVGAGDTEAFF. The V call is TRBV29-1, the J call TRBJ1-1, with TRBD1 as a possible D gene (6 bases). V was clipped by 6 bases and J by 3 bases, with 11 bases between them. CDR3 length: 12 residues. Germline V gene data show CDR1 as SQVTM and CDR2 as ANQGSEA.

J is TRBJ2-7 and V is TRBV27; no definite D call. CDR1 MNHEY and CDR2 SMNVEV come from the germline V gene (reference sequence). This CDR3 region has 13 residues. V lost 8 bases to trimming and J lost 0 bases, with 11 bases between them. CDR3 sequence (DNA): TGTGCCAGCCGTTGGGGTAGCTCCTACGAGCAGTACTTC. Translated, it gives CASRWGSSYEQYF.